This note documents a single T cell receptor beta chain sequence. The antigen is not known. Data came from immunoSEQ multiplex PCR; TCRdb stores just in-frame clones and leaves some out. The sample yields 50,000 to 65,000 clones, approximately 90% seen once. Germline V gene data show CDR1 as SEHNR and CDR2 as FQNEAQ (reference sequence). Trimming took off 2 bases at V and 8 bases at J, with 4 bases between the two ends. The CDR3 sequence is 11 residues long. The source of the sample is a study of OX40 agonist ivuxolimab in advanced cancers. Whole-study context: The patients' treatment was ivuxolimab, an agonistic anti-OX40 (CD134) antibody. Participants averaged approximately 60 years of age (range roughly 23 to 90) and were around 80% male. Prior therapy, whether anti-PD-1, anti-PD-L1 or anti-CTLA-4, was allowed, and more than 35% had some. Study conclusions and caveats: Averaging showed that CD8+ T cells had more expanded clones than CD4+ did.

The receptor was derived from an adult with an advanced solid tumor such as melanoma, head and neck, liver or kidney cancer. The material sequenced was CD4+ or CD8+ T cells sorted from blood, taken in a trial of the OX40 agonist ivuxolimab. This chain uses TRBV7-9 with TRBJ2-1, with D unclear. The CDR3 protein is CASSLWHEQFF. CDR3 nucleotides: TGTGCCAGCAGCTTATGGCATGAGCAGTTCTTC.